Listed below are T cell receptor beta chains from one sample, sequenced in a study of high-grade serous ovarian cancer treatment subgroups. Sequenced by immunoSEQ multiplex PCR; TCRdb stores in-frame clones only, minus some. The table includes some 4,400 clones, approximately 70% detected once. The sample consisted of tumor tissue. The source of these receptors is a human donor with high-grade serous ovarian cancer. Both conserved end residues are trimmed from each CDR3.

j_call v_call cdr3_aa
TRBJ2-2 TRBV7-2 ASSPNGGATGELF
TRBJ2-4 TRBV7-3 ASSLAGGKNIQY
TRBJ2-2 TRBV2 ASSVGRDTGELF
TRBJ2-3 TRBV28 ASTYLGGLSTDTQY
TRBJ1-1 TRBV6-5 ASRIAQGACTEAF
TRBJ1-2 TRBV9 ASSATGPPAANYGYT
TRBJ1-2 TRBV9 ASSRSQRQSTGYT
TRBJ1-1 TRBV28 ASSNHRAVNTEAF
TRBJ1-5 TRBV7-9 ASSLASRGGHQPQH
TRBJ2-2 TRBV30 AWFRTGPRAGELF
TRBJ2-7 TRBV14 ASSQGGGGASYEQY
TRBJ1-1 TRBV2 ASTKNRAGGMNTEAF
TRBJ1-1 TRBV7-3 ASSSLLRDREGGTF
TRBJ2-3 TRBV4-2 ASSQGLRDVTDTQY
TRBJ1-2 TRBV4-3 ASSPGQGARGYT
TRBJ2-5 TRBV7-2 ASSSGLAVQETQY
TRBJ2-3 TRBV7-2 ASTPIELATDTQY
TRBJ1-1 TRBV7-9 ASSPSTGDSEAF
TRBJ1-2 TRBV20-1 RAEENYGYT
TRBJ2-5 TRBV9 ASSEARVNQETQY
TRBJ1-5 TRBV28 ASSERNQPQH
TRBJ1-6 TRBV6-5 ASSGDRANSPLH
TRBJ1-3 TRBV27 ASGRGTGNTIY
TRBJ2-2 TRBV7-2 ASSLEAAGELF
TRBJ1-2 TRBV10-1 ASSPTGLNYGYT
TRBJ1-4 TRBV5-1 ASSFGAGGIEKLF
TRBJ1-5 TRBV6-1 ASSEMVGPNQPQH
TRBJ1-3 TRBV5-4 ASSRTGTGNTIY
TRBJ2-7 TRBV5-4 ASSLRLAGVYEQY
TRBJ2-1 TRBV9 ASSVAMDEQF
TRBJ2-5 TRBV5-4 ASSTSIETQY
TRBJ1-1 TRBV5-1 ASSLGAQNTEAF
TRBJ1-2 TRBV7-9 ASSLASGDGYT
TRBJ1-5 TRBV5-3 ARSPPRRHSNQPQH
TRBJ1-1 TRBV18 ASSPVGTNTEAF
TRBJ2-1 TRBV11-3 ASSLAWGNEQF
TRBJ1-5 TRBV19 ASSGTHNSNQPQH
TRBJ1-1 TRBV25-1 ASSEFGGFSDTEAF
TRBJ1-5 TRBV5-5 ASSIGLDSNQPQH
TRBJ2-6 TRBV5-1 ASSYRTSGANVLT
TRBJ1-2 TRBV5-1 ASSLETGQRGYGYT
TRBJ2-3 TRBV7-9 ASSLPLTDTQY
TRBJ2-2 TRBV4-3 ASSQLAGAYTGELF
TRBJ1-4 TRBV6-5 ASKDQGWDEKLF
TRBJ1-1 TRBV5-5 ASSLATGPSEAF
TRBJ2-2 TRBV6-5 ASSYRDYLNTGELF
TRBJ1-1 TRBV5-4 ASSSTLNTEAF
TRBJ2-5 TRBV28 ASPPGQGDLQETQY
TRBJ2-5 TRBV11-2 ASSMQGIETQY
TRBJ2-1 TRBV11-2 ASSWTSGGSDEQF